Listed here are 30 T cell receptor beta chains from one sample, sequenced in a study of T-cell reconstitution after alpha-beta-depleted transplantation in children. Antigen specificity for these receptors is unknown. Unique molecular identifiers were incorporated during preparation of the TCRbeta library. Using its own MiXCR run on the PCR reads, TCRdb lists one record per CDR3 protein. The sample includes 30,000 to 40,000 distinct CDR3 sequences, about 6.7% of them seen just once. General study findings and limits: Several hundred expanded graft clones reportedly were the source of alpha-beta T cells about two months after transplant.

The starting material was peripheral blood, obtained 60 days after TCRalphabeta/CD19-depleted stem cell transplant. All receptors derive from a child in the first two years of life who had a stem cell transplant for acute myeloid leukemia, so the T cells may come from the graft donor.

This clonotype was found many times. The chain combines TRBV9 with TRBJ2-2; D is perhaps TRBD1 or TRBD2 (5 bases each). With 1 base removed from V and 0 bases from J, the gap between germline ends came to 10 bases. The CDR3 has 16 amino acids. Germline-derived CDR1 and CDR2 are SGDLS and YYNGEE. The CDR3 loop reads CASSVYGDPNTGELFF. The CDR3 nucleotides read TGTGCCAGCAGCGTATACGGGGACCCGAACACCGGGGAGCTGTTTTTT.

This clonotype was observed many times. V gene TRBV7-9 combines with J gene TRBJ2-1; D unresolved. Germline V gene lookup returns CDR1 SEHNR and CDR2 FQNEAQ (reference sequence). The CDR3 contains 12 residues. V lost 5 bases, J lost 6 bases, and 8 bases lay in between. The CDR3 here is CASSDRRNEQFF. For the CDR3, the DNA is TGTGCCAGCAGCGACCGTCGCAATGAGCAGTTCTTC.

This clonotype was counted at least ten times. V usage is TRBV7-9 and J usage is TRBJ1-2; 9 nucleotides match TRBD1. Germline V gene lookup returns CDR1 SEHNR and CDR2 FQNEAQ (reference sequence). The CDR3 consists of 16 residues. V dropped 1 base and J dropped 7; count of bases not matched to a gene: 10. The CDR3 loop is CASSLGAGTGNGGYTF. The CDR3 DNA follows: TGTGCCAGCAGCTTAGGAGCCGGGACAGGGAATGGTGGCTACACCTTC.

This clonotype was recorded at least ten times. The chain employs TRBV9 and TRBJ2-5; 7 bases are a match to TRBD1. The J segment lost 5 bases and the V segment lost 7 bases, leaving 11 bases of the junction unmatched. The CDR3 is made up of 14 amino acids. CDR1 and CDR2 (germline): SGDLS, YYNGEE. This CDR3 reads CASSARGLRETQYF. The CDR3 region has the DNA TGTGCCAGCTCCGCCAGGGGGTTGAGGGAGACCCAGTACTTC.

This clonotype occurred many times. The chain is built from TRBV12-3 or TRBV12-4 and TRBJ2-3; D gene unclear. Trimming stripped 4 bases from V and 8 bases from J, with 10 bases between. The CDR3 contains 12 residues. The CDR3 nucleotides read TGTGCCAGCAGTTCCCTCCGAGGTACGCAGTATTTT. Translated, it gives CASSSLRGTQYF.

This clonotype has a count of ten or more. The rearrangement uses TRBV29-1 and TRBJ1-1; no clear D. Trimming stripped 5 bases from V and 1 base from J, with 8 bases between. CDR1 and CDR2 from the germline V gene are SQVTM and ANQGSEA. CDR3 length: 12 amino acids. The CDR3 region has the DNA TGCAGCGTTCTGGACCCGAACACTGAAGCTTTCTTT. Translating gives CSVLDPNTEAFF.

Note on this clonotype: A read error may explain this, as a much larger clone is one base away. The V call is TRBV7-9, the J call TRBJ1-5, with TRBD1 as a possible D gene (5 bases). V was cut by 10 bases and J by 2 bases, with 12 bases left in between. The CDR3 sequence is 13 residues long. CDR1 is SEHNR and CDR2 is FQNEAQ in the germline V gene (reference sequence). This CDR3 reads CATDGGGNQPQHF. DNA of the CDR3: TGTGCCACCGACGGGGGGGGCAATCAGCCCCAGCATTTT.

This clonotype was picked up many times. The genes are TRBV5-1 and TRBJ2-1, with 9 bases fitting TRBD1. The CDR3 has 14 amino acids. The V gene's germline CDR1 is SGHRS and CDR2 YFSETQ. The trim removed 4 bases at V and 6 bases at J, leaving 5 bases unmatched. CDR3 in amino acids: CASSHRQGVNEQFF. The CDR3 DNA is TGCGCCAGCAGCCATCGACAGGGGGTCAATGAGCAGTTCTTC.

This clonotype was picked up many times. The genes are TRBV7-9 and TRBJ2-1; D not certain. This CDR3 has 11 amino acids. CDR1 is SEHNR and CDR2 is FQNEAQ in the germline V gene (reference sequence). The V gene lost 3 bases and the J gene lost 12 bases, with 9 bases spanning the gap. CDR3 sequence: CASSFDLRQFF. Here the CDR3 DNA reads TGTGCCAGCAGCTTCGACCTAAGGCAGTTCTTC.

This clonotype showed up many times. The genes are TRBV7-6 and TRBJ1-6; D is perhaps TRBD1 (5 bases). Deletions cut 0 bases from V and 13 bases from J, with 13 bases between. The V gene's germline CDR1 is SGHVS and CDR2 FNYEAQ. The length of the CDR3 is 14 residues. CDR3 protein: CASSLAGDRGPLHF. In DNA form, the CDR3 reads TGTGCCAGCAGCTTAGCAGGGGATAGAGGGCCCCTCCACTTT.

This clonotype was detected many times. The chain's CDR3 is CATSRDRAYQETQYF. DNA for the CDR3: TGTGCCACCAGCAGAGATCGGGCCTACCAAGAGACCCAGTACTTC. The chain links TRBV15 to TRBJ2-5; D is uncertain. The length of the CDR3 is 15 residues. Germline V gene sequence: CDR1 LNHNV, CDR2 YYDKDF (reference sequence). V was trimmed by 0 bases and J by 0 bases, leaving 8 bases between them.

In its sample, this clonotype was seen many times. The rearrangement links TRBV19 to TRBJ1-2, with 8 bases matching TRBD1. With V trimmed by 6 bases and J by 5 bases, 11 bases remained unmatched. This CDR3 has 15 residues. Germline V gene sequence: CDR1 LNHDA, CDR2 SQIVND (reference sequence). DNA of the CDR3: TGTGCCAGTAGCTTTTTTCCGGGACAGGCGTATGGCTACACCTTC. Translating gives CASSFFPGQAYGYTF. The full variable domain, its missing parts supplied by reference TRBV19 and TRBJ1-2, is DGGITQSPKYLFRKEGQNVTLSCEQNLNHDAMYWYRQDPGQGLRLIYYSQIVNDFQKGDIAEGYSVSREKKESFPLTVTSAQKNPTAFYLCASSFFPGQAYGYTFGSGTRLTVV.

This clonotype was picked up many times. The CDR3 here is CATSDPGTGGTGELFF. CDR3 sequence (DNA): TGTGCCACCAGTGACCCCGGGACAGGGGGCACCGGGGAGCTGTTTTTT. The chain has TRBV24-1 and TRBJ2-2; the match to TRBD1 covers 11 bases. This CDR3 is 16 amino acids long. Germline V gene sequence: CDR1 KGHDR, CDR2 SFDVKD. Trimming removed 4 bases from V and 4 bases from J; junction bases left unmatched: 4.

This clonotype was recorded many times. The gene calls are TRBV4-2 and TRBJ2-7; maybe TRBD2 (6 bases). Trimming cost V 0 bases and J 0 bases, with 12 bases left between them. The germline gives CDR1 LGHNA, CDR2 YNFKEQ. The CDR3 loop spans 16 amino acids. The CDR3 spells CASSQDPLASSYEQYF. The CDR3, as DNA: TGTGCCAGCAGCCAAGATCCGCTAGCGAGCTCCTACGAGCAGTACTTC.

This clonotype was detected only a few times. The chain combines TRBV7-9 with TRBJ2-7, with D tentatively TRBD1 (5 bases). The germline V gene encodes CDR1 SEHNR and CDR2 FQNEAQ (reference sequence). The CDR3 consists of 17 residues. Trimming removed 1 base from V and 2 bases from J, with 18 bases in between. CDR3 nucleotide sequence: TGTGCCAGCAGCTTAGTATCTCTGGTCGACAGCACCTACGAGCAGTACTTC. It is translated as CASSLVSLVDSTYEQYF. The full variable domain, its missing parts supplied by reference TRBV7-9 and TRBJ2-7, is DTGVSQNPRHKITKRGQNVTFRCDPISEHNRLYWYRQTLGQGPEFLTYFQNEAQLEKSRLLSDRFSAERPKGSFSTLEIQRTEQGDSAMYLCASSLVSLVDSTYEQYFGPGTRLTVT.

This clonotype was seen ten or more times. The chain links TRBV27 to TRBJ1-1, with D unresolved. Trimming left V 7 bases short and J 2 bases short, with 14 bases between. Germline values: CDR1 MNHEY, CDR2 SMNVEV (reference sequence). The CDR3 length is 14 residues. The chain's CDR3 is CASTTLLANTEAFF. The DNA of the CDR3 is TGTGCCAGCACCACTCTCCTGGCCAACACTGAAGCTTTCTTT.

This clonotype has ten or more counts. The rearrangement uses TRBV6-2 or TRBV6-3 and TRBJ1-5; a possible D gene is TRBD1 (6 bases). Trimming cost V 7 bases and J 6 bases, with 10 bases left between them. Germline CDR1 reads MNHEY; CDR2 reads SVGEGT. The CDR3 length is 12 residues. CDR3 bases: TGTGCCAGCAACCCGACAGGTCAGCCCCAGCATTTT. Protein sequence: CASNPTGQPQHF.

Many counts were recorded for this clonotype. The genes are TRBV7-2 and TRBJ1-6; D call uncertain. The CDR3 runs 12 residues. Germline V gene sequence: CDR1 SGHTA, CDR2 FQGNSA. Trimming removed 3 bases at V and 9 bases at J, with 6 bases between. The CDR3 bases are TGTGCCAGCAGCTTCGCCCTTTCACCCCTCCACTTT. Its protein product is CASSFALSPLHF.

This clonotype has a count of ten or more. The V and J genes are TRBV30 and TRBJ2-7; D may correspond to TRBD1 or TRBD2 (5 bases each). CDR1 is GTSNPN and CDR2 is SVGIG in the germline V gene (reference sequence). V was pared by 6 bases and J by 3 bases, with 21 bases between. The CDR3 length is 15 residues. CDR3 sequence: CACSTGTPLDYEQYF. The CDR3 DNA reads TGTGCCTGCTCAACCGGGACCCCTTTGGACTACGAGCAGTACTTC.

This clonotype was seen at least ten times. The genes are TRBV4-2 and TRBJ2-7; TRBD2 is a possible D gene (6 bases). This CDR3 spans 12 amino acids. V lost 8 bases to trimming and J lost 5 bases, with 13 bases between them. Germline values: CDR1 LGHNA, CDR2 YNFKEQ. CDR3 sequence reads: CASRAGNHEQYF. CDR3 nucleotide sequence: TGTGCCAGCCGGGCGGGGAACCACGAGCAGTACTTC.

This clonotype has a count of ten or more. V gene TRBV9 combines with J gene TRBJ2-2; a weak D match, TRBD1 (5 bases). This CDR3 is built from 13 residues. Germline CDR1 SGDLS, CDR2 YYNGEE. Trimming removed 5 bases at V and 6 bases at J, with 11 bases between. The CDR3 DNA sequence: TGTGCCAGCAGTGACTCAGGGCCCGGGGAGCTGTTTTTT. As protein: CASSDSGPGELFF.

This clonotype was counted a few times. Relative to the germline gene, one junction end is altered; a read error may explain this. The gene calls are TRBV12-3 or TRBV12-4 and TRBJ2-3; 14 bases map to TRBD2. The CDR3 covers 18 residues. The CDR3 nucleotides are TGTGCCATCAGTTCCGAGACTAGCGGGAGGGCTTTCACAGATACGCAGTATTTT. It codes for CAISSETSGRAFTDTQYF.

This clonotype was counted many times. The chain joins TRBV6-1 to TRBJ2-2, with D maybe TRBD2 (6 bases). In germline, CDR1 is MNHNS, CDR2 SASEGT. V dropped 3 bases and J dropped 3 bases, with 8 bases sitting between them. The CDR3 spans 14 residues. The CDR3 loop reads CASSEGLYTGELFF. DNA for the CDR3: TGTGCCAGCAGTGAGGGACTGTACACCGGGGAGCTGTTTTTT.

This clonotype was recorded at least ten times. The chain combines TRBV20-1 with TRBJ2-7, with D unresolved. Trimming shortened V by 6 bases and J by 1 base, and 13 bases separated the two germline ends. The CDR3 is made up of 13 amino acids. Germline V gene lookup returns CDR1 DFQATT and CDR2 SNEGSKA (reference sequence). For the CDR3, the DNA is TGCAGTGCGAGAAGGTTCGGGTCCTACGAGCAGTACTTC. It translates to CSARRFGSYEQYF.

The J gene is TRBJ2-6, the V gene TRBV4-2; weak D call: TRBD1 (5 bases). V was cut by 3 bases and J by 0 bases, with 21 bases left in between. In germline, CDR1 is LGHNA, CDR2 YNFKEQ. The CDR3 is 20 amino acids. This CDR3 is CASSHERNRLLRSGANVLTF. In DNA form, the CDR3 reads TGTGCCAGCAGCCATGAAAGGAACAGGTTACTGCGCTCTGGGGCCAACGTCCTGACTTTC.

The rearrangement links TRBV5-2 to TRBJ1-4; TRBD1 is taken as the D call from the table, unchecked against the DNA. TRBV5-2 is a pseudogene. This CDR3 has 14 amino acids. CDR3 nucleotides: TGTGCCATGGGCTTCGGGATAACCGATGAAAAACTGTTTTTT. Its translation is CAMGFGITDEKLFF.

This clonotype was found many times. In nucleotides, the CDR3 is TGTGCCAGCAGCCTGGACGGGGCCGGGGAGCTGTTTTTT. Translated, it gives CASSLDGAGELFF. V gene TRBV27 combines with J gene TRBJ2-2; the D gene is possibly TRBD2 (5 bases). The germline gives CDR1 MNHEY, CDR2 SMNVEV (reference sequence). With 6 bases removed from V and 6 bases from J, the gap between germline ends came to 11 bases. This CDR3 has 13 residues.

This clonotype was seen at least ten times. V and J are TRBV12-5 and TRBJ2-1; 7 bases fit TRBD1. J was trimmed by 10 bases and V by 3 bases; bases with no gene match: 27. CDR3 length equals 20 residues. CDR1 is LGHNT and CDR2 is FRNRAP in the germline V gene. CDR3 in amino acids: CASGFSSATSDRVGLEEQFF. In DNA form, the CDR3 reads TGTGCTAGTGGTTTCTCTTCTGCTACTTCCGACAGGGTGGGGTTGGAGGAGCAGTTCTTC.

The rearrangement joins TRBV11-2 to TRBJ2-2, with 9 bases identical to TRBD2. Trimming at V came to 0 bases and at J to 5 bases, leaving 16 bases not matched to a gene. There are 20 residues in the CDR3. Germline assignment: CDR1 SGHAT and CDR2 FQNNGV. CDR3 nucleotide sequence: TGTGCCAGCAGCTTAGATCACCCGGGACTAGCCTACCGCCCTACCGGGGAGCTGTTTTTT. Translated, it gives CASSLDHPGLAYRPTGELFF.

For the CDR3, the DNA is TGTGCCAGCAGCCCCGGGTTCCCTTCCTACGAGCAGTACTTC. This codes for CASSPGFPSYEQYF. The rearrangement links TRBV5-6 to TRBJ2-7; D gene ambiguous. Germline CDR1 reads SGHDT; CDR2 reads YYEEEE. Trimming pared 4 bases from V and 1 base from J, leaving 12 bases between. The CDR3 extends over 14 amino acids.